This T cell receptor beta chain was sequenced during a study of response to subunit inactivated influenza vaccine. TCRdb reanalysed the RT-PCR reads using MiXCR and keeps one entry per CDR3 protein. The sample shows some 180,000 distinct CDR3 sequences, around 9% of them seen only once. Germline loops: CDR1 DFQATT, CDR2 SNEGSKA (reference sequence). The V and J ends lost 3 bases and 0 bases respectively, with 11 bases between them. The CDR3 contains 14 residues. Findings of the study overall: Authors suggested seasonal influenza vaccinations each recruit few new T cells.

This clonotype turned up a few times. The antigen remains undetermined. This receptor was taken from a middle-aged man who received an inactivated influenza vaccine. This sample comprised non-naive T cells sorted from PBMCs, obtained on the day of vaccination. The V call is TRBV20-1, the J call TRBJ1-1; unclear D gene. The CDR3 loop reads CSAREEDMNTEAFF. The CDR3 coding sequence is TGCAGTGCTAGGGAGGAAGACATGAACACTGAAGCTTTCTTT.